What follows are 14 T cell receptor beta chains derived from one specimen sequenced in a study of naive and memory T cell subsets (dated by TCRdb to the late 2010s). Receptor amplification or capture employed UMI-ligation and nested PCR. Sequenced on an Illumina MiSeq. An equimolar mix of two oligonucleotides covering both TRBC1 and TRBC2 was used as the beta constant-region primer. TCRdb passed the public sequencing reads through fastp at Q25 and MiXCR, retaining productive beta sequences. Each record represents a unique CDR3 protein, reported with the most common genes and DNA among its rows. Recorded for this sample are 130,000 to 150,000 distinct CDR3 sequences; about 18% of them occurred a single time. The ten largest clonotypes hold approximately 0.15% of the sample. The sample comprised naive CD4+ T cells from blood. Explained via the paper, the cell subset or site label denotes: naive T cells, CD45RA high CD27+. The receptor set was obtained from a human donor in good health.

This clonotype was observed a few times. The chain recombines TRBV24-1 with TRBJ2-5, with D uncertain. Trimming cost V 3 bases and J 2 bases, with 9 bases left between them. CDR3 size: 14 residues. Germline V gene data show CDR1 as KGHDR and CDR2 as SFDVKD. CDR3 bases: TGTGCCACCAGTGATGCAGTAGTACAAGAGACCCAGTACTTC. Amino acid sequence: CATSDAVVQETQYF.

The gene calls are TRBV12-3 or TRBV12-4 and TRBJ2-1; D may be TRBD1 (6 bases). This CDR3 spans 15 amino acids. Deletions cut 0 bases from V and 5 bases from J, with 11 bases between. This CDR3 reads CASSLAWGQDNEQFF. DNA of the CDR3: TGTGCCAGCAGTTTAGCCTGGGGGCAGGACAATGAGCAGTTCTTC.

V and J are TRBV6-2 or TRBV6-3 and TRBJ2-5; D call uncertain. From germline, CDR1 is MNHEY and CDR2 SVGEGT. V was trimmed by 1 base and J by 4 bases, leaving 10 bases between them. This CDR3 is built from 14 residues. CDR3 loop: CASSYWSSGETQYF. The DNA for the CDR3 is TGTGCCAGCAGTTACTGGAGTTCTGGAGAGACCCAGTACTTC.

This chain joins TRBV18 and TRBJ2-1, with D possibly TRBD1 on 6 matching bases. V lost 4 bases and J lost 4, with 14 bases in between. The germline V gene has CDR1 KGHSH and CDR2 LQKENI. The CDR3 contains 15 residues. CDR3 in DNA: TGTGCCAGCTCACTCCCCGGGACAACGTACAATGAGCAGTTCTTC. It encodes CASSLPGTTYNEQFF.

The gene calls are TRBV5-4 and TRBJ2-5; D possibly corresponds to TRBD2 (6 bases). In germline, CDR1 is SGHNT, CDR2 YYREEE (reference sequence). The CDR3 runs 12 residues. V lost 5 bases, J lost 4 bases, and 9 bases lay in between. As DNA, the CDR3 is TGTGCCAGCAGTCGGGACTCAGAGACCCAGTACTTC. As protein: CASSRDSETQYF.

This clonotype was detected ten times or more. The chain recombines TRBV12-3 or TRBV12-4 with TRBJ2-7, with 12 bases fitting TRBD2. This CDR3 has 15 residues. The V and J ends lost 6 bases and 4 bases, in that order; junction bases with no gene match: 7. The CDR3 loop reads CASSRSTSGRYEQYF. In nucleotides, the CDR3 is TGTGCCAGCAGCCGATCTACTAGCGGGAGGTACGAGCAGTACTTC.

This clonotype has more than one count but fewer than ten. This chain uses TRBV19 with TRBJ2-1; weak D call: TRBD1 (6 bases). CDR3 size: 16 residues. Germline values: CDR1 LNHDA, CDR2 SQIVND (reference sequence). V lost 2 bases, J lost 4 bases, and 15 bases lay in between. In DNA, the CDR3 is TGTGCCAGTAGTATATCAGGACAGAGAACTTACAATGAGCAGTTCTTC. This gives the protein CASSISGQRTYNEQFF.

The CDR3: CASSFRGLGNEQFF. CDR3 DNA sequence: TGTGCCAGCAGCTTTCGGGGCTTAGGCAATGAGCAGTTCTTC. This chain links TRBV7-3 with TRBJ2-1; D may correspond to TRBD1 or TRBD2 (5 bases each). V was clipped by 3 bases and J by 6 bases, with 12 bases between them. CDR1 and CDR2 from the germline V gene are SGHTA and FQGTGA. The length of the CDR3 is 14 residues.

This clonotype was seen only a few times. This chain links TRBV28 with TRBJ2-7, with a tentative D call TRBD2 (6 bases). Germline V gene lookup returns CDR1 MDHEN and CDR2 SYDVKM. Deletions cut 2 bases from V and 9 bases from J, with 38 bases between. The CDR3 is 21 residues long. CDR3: CASSLIAIGGRLSGNQKRQYF. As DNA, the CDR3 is TGTGCCAGCAGTTTAATAGCGATCGGAGGGAGACTTTCCGGGAATCAAAAGCGGCAGTACTTC.

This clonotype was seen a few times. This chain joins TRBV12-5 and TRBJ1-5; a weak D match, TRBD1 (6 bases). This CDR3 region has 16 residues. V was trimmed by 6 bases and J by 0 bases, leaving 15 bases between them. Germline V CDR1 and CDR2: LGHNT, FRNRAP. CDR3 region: CASGSRGQYSNQPQHF. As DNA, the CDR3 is TGTGCTAGTGGATCCCGTGGACAGTATAGCAATCAGCCCCAGCATTTT.

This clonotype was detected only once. The CDR3 DNA reads as TGTGCCAGCTGTTTGGGAGGCGGTGCGGGCACCGGGGAGCTGTTTTTT. It encodes CASCLGGGAGTGELFF. The chain carries TRBV11-3 and TRBJ2-2, with a tentative D call TRBD2 (6 bases). The CDR3 totals 16 residues. Trimming cost V 8 bases and J 4 bases, with 20 bases left between them. The germline V gene encodes CDR1 SGHNT and CDR2 YENEEA.

The CDR3 loop reads CASSLSSGGTYNEQFF. The CDR3 DNA sequence: TGTGCCAGCAGCCTGAGTAGCGGGGGAACTTACAATGAGCAGTTCTTC. The chain recombines TRBV5-4 with TRBJ2-1; TRBD2 agrees at 9 bases. Unmatched junction bases numbered 9, after V lost 4 bases and J lost 4 bases. CDR1 and CDR2 from the germline V gene are SGHNT and YYREEE (reference sequence). The CDR3 spans 16 residues.

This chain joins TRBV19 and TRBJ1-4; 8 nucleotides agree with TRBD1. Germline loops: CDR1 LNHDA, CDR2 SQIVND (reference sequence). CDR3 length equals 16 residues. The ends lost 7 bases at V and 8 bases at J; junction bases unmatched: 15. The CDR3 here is CASNLFGGQGLEKLFF. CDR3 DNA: TGTGCCAGTAACCTATTCGGCGGACAGGGTCTGGAAAAACTGTTTTTT.

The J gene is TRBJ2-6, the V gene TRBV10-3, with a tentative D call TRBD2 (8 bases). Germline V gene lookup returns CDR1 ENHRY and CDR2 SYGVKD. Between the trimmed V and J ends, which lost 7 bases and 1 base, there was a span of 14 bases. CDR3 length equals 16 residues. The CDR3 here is CAITGGGASGANVLTF. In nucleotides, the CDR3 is TGTGCCATCACGGGAGGGGGCGCTTCTGGGGCCAACGTCCTGACTTTC.